This T cell receptor (beta chain) derives from a study of blood T cell repertoires in COVID-19. In the study overall: Some COVID-19 samples were acute and others convalescent; all came from the United States, Italy and Spain.

Per germline, CDR1 SEHNR and CDR2 FQNEAQ (reference sequence). The CDR3 extends over 13 amino acids. Trimming stripped 5 bases from V and 5 bases from J, with 12 bases between. The data were produced by immunoSEQ multiplex PCR, yet TCRdb's version contains in-frame clones alone and is incomplete. Of about 300,000 clones listed, approximately 86% are singletons. The sequence was obtained from a man in his 70s with acute or convalescent COVID-19. The chain combines TRBV7-9 with TRBJ1-2; D is ambiguous. Sequences were obtained from peripheral blood. CDR3 DNA: TGTGCCAGCAGCCTACCGGGTCCTTATGGCTACACCTTC. Its protein product is CASSLPGPYGYTF.